These 26 T cell receptor beta chains came from one sample sequenced in a study of cytomegalovirus exposure and HLA in healthy donors. The PCR employed 60 Vbeta primers together with 13 Jbeta primers. Libraries were prepared by immunoSEQ multiplex PCR; TCRdb keeps only in-frame clonotypes and omits some of them. The table has about 120,000 clones, around 78% seen once. The sequenced material came from PBMCs. These receptors all stem from a woman in her twenties or thirties in good health and CMV-seropositive.

This sequence joins TRBV7-9 and TRBJ1-1; a weak D match, TRBD1 (5 bases). CDR1 and CDR2 (germline): SEHNR, FQNEAQ (reference sequence). This CDR3 is 12 amino acids long. V was clipped by 4 bases and J by 8 bases, with 11 bases between them. The CDR3, as DNA: TGTGCCAGCAGCTCCCAGGGCGAGGAAGCTTTCTTT. Encoded protein: CASSSQGEEAFF.

V is TRBV4-3 and J is TRBJ2-7, with TRBD1 identical over 10 bases. CDR1 is LGHNA and CDR2 is YSLEER in the germline V gene. The V gene end was trimmed by 4 bases and the J gene end by 6 bases; junction bases not matched to a gene: 9. This CDR3 spans 15 amino acids. The CDR3 DNA reads as TGCGCCAGCAGCCCGCGCTCCGGGACAGGGGCCGAGCAGTACTTC. Translating it yields CASSPRSGTGAEQYF.

By share of the sample, this clone is large (0.1 to 1%). The chain couples TRBV10-2 to TRBJ1-1; 9 bases fit TRBD1. This CDR3 contains 15 residues. Germline V lookup: CDR1 WSHSY, CDR2 SAAADI. The junction had 6 bases not matched to a gene; V was cut back by 4 bases and J by 3 bases. The CDR3 bases are TGCGCCAGCAGTGGGCCGGGACAGGGAGACACTGAAGCTTTCTTT. This gives the protein CASSGPGQGDTEAFF.

The rearrangement uses TRBV5-1 and TRBJ2-1; perhaps TRBD2 as D (5 bases). From germline, CDR1 is SGHRS and CDR2 YFSETQ. V lost 5 bases and J lost 3, with 15 bases in between. The CDR3 is made up of 15 amino acids. CDR3 coding DNA: TGCGCCAGCAGGTACTGGGAGACAAGCTACAATGAGCAGTTCTTC. Translating it yields CASRYWETSYNEQFF.

The chain couples TRBV10-2 to TRBJ1-5, with TRBD1 matching 9 bases. The germline CDR1 and CDR2 sequences are WSHSY and SAAADI. This CDR3 has 14 residues. The trim removed 5 bases at V and 4 bases at J, leaving 3 bases unmatched. In DNA, the CDR3 is TGCGCCAGCAGTAGGGGGACAGGGAATCAGCCCCAGCATTTT. Protein: CASSRGTGNQPQHF.

This chain links TRBV5-1 with TRBJ2-1, with D uncertain. Germline assignment: CDR1 SGHRS and CDR2 YFSETQ. The CDR3 contains 13 residues. Trimming stripped 2 bases from V and 5 bases from J, with 8 bases between. CDR3 amino acids: CASSLYADNEQFF. The CDR3 nucleotides are TGCGCCAGCAGCTTATACGCAGACAATGAGCAGTTCTTC.

This clone was observed a handful of times. The chain is built from TRBV4-2 and TRBJ2-3; D possibly corresponds to TRBD2 (7 bases). Germline V gives CDR1 LGHNA, CDR2 YNFKEQ. Trimming stripped 4 bases from V and 2 bases from J, with 19 bases between. The CDR3 runs 17 residues. The CDR3 spells CASSRNGRGGYTDTQYF. The CDR3 nucleotides read TGTGCCAGCAGCCGAAACGGGCGCGGGGGCTACACAGATACGCAGTATTTT.

The genes are TRBV6-1 and TRBJ2-5; perhaps TRBD2 as D (5 bases). V lost 6 bases and J 11 bases, leaving 22 bases between the germline ends. This CDR3 comprises 14 residues. Germline V gene sequence: CDR1 MNHNS, CDR2 SASEGT. The CDR3 reads CASSPSLALGEQYF. As DNA, the CDR3 is TGTGCCAGCAGCCCGTCGCTGGCCCTCGGGGAGCAGTACTTC.

About this clone itself: Because it lacks the conserved phenylalanine or tryptophan at the end, this CDR3 is likely a read error. It is unclear where the CDR3 begins or ends on the DNA, so no DNA is shown, and the CDR3 is as TCRdb lists it. The V and J genes are TRBV5-1 and TRBJ1-3. The germline gives CDR1 SGHRS, CDR2 YFSETQ. The CDR3 is 10 residues long, ends included. The CDR3 reads CASRLEAPFV.

The V call is TRBV19, the J call TRBJ1-2; maybe TRBD1 (5 bases). Germline V gene lookup returns CDR1 LNHDA and CDR2 SQIVND (reference sequence). The CDR3 extends over 13 amino acids. V was shortened by 7 bases and J by 8 bases, with 17 bases between the two germline ends. DNA of the CDR3: TGTGCCAGTAATCTCGGGGGAATTGGAGGCTACACCTTC. It translates to CASNLGGIGGYTF.

About this clone itself: Since the CDR3 does not end with the conserved phenylalanine or tryptophan, this likely comes from a read error. CDR3 protein: CSVSNGLRTGELFS. CDR3 DNA: TGCAGCGTTTCGAACGGCCTCCGAACCGGGGAGCTGTTTTCT. V and J are TRBV29-1 and TRBJ2-2, with D hard to call. This CDR3 is 14 amino acids long. Per the germline V gene, CDR1 is SQVTM and CDR2 is ANQGSEA. V lost 5 bases and J 5 bases, leaving 15 bases between the germline ends.

The chain has TRBV4-2 and TRBJ2-3; D possibly corresponds to TRBD1 (5 bases). Germline-derived CDR1 and CDR2 are LGHNA and YNFKEQ. V lost 2 bases and J 4 bases, leaving 7 bases between the germline ends. This CDR3 is 13 amino acids long. The CDR3 nucleotides read TGTGCCAGCAGCCAACAGGGCCCAGATACGCAGTATTTT. It specifies CASSQQGPDTQYF.

The chain carries TRBV28 and TRBJ1-5, with a possible D match to TRBD1 (6 bases). The germline V gene encodes CDR1 MDHEN and CDR2 SYDVKM. This CDR3 has 15 residues. Trimming shortened V by 6 bases and J by 0 bases, and 12 bases separated the two germline ends. CDR3 protein: CASRRQAISNQPQHF. The CDR3 DNA reads as TGTGCCAGCAGGCGACAGGCGATTAGCAATCAGCCCCAGCATTTT.

The rearrangement joins TRBV7-9 to TRBJ1-1; 10 nucleotides match TRBD1. With 7 bases clipped from V and 2 bases from J, the junction kept 4 bases outside the gene matches. Germline CDR1 and CDR2: SEHNR and FQNEAQ (reference sequence). The CDR3 has 14 amino acids. CDR3 sequence: CASTRQGANTEAFF. Written as DNA, the CDR3 is TGTGCCAGCACCAGACAGGGGGCAAACACTGAAGCTTTCTTT.

V is TRBV6-1 and J is TRBJ2-4; a possible D gene is TRBD2 (6 bases). V was clipped by 1 base and J by 0 bases, with 13 bases between them. In germline, CDR1 is MNHNS, CDR2 SASEGT. This CDR3 region has 17 residues. The CDR3 DNA is TGTGCCAGCAGTGAAGAGGCGGGGACCCTAGCCAAAAACATTCAGTACTTC. Its protein is CASSEEAGTLAKNIQYF.

V is TRBV5-4 and J is TRBJ2-1; a possible D gene is TRBD2 (5 bases). V was shortened by 1 base and J by 3 bases, with 8 bases between the two germline ends. The germline CDR1 and CDR2 sequences are SGHNT and YYREEE (reference sequence). This CDR3 is 14 amino acids long. This CDR3 reads CASSLTRDYNEQFF. The CDR3, as DNA: TGTGCCAGCAGCTTGACCCGGGACTACAATGAGCAGTTCTTC.

The rearrangement uses TRBV6-6 and TRBJ2-7, with 7 bases fitting TRBD2. The germline CDR1 and CDR2 sequences are MNHNY and SVGAGI (reference sequence). Trimming removed 1 base from V and 5 bases from J; junction bases left unmatched: 8. The CDR3 is 15 amino acids. In DNA, the CDR3 is TGTGCCAGCAGTTACTTCGGGGGGTTGGGCCACGAGCAGTACTTC. Translating gives CASSYFGGLGHEQYF.

V is TRBV7-9 and J is TRBJ1-4; D not resolved. V was trimmed by 0 bases and J by 5 bases, leaving 13 bases between them. CDR1 and CDR2 from the germline V gene are SEHNR and FQNEAQ (reference sequence). This CDR3 has 16 residues. CDR3 sequence: CASSLAHPGYNEKLFF. The CDR3 DNA is TGTGCCAGCAGCTTAGCGCATCCGGGATACAATGAAAAACTGTTTTTT.

This chain joins TRBV4-3 and TRBJ1-1, with D possibly matching TRBD1 (6 bases). Germline V CDR1 and CDR2: LGHNA, YSLEER. The V gene lost 1 base and the J gene lost 6 bases, with 15 bases spanning the gap. The CDR3 loop spans 15 amino acids. The CDR3 loop reads CASSQAQGKIAEAFF. DNA for the CDR3: TGCGCCAGCAGCCAAGCGCAGGGGAAGATAGCTGAAGCTTTCTTT.

V and J are TRBV19 and TRBJ2-1, with D uncertain. The germline V gene encodes CDR1 LNHDA and CDR2 SQIVND (reference sequence). The CDR3 spans 15 residues. V lost 4 bases to trimming and J lost 0 bases, with 10 bases between them. The CDR3 DNA sequence: TGTGCCAGTAGTAGATCTAGGAGCTCCTACAATGAGCAGTTCTTC. Translating gives CASSRSRSSYNEQFF.

V usage is TRBV21-1 and J usage is TRBJ2-2; TRBD2, the table's D call, lacks a check against the DNA. TRBV21-1 is a listed pseudogene. The length of the CDR3 is 14 residues. CDR3 residues: CASSKLPNTGELFF. CDR3 nucleotides: TGTGCCAGCAGCAAACTCCCGAACACCGGGGAGCTGTTTTTT.

This chain joins TRBV29-1 and TRBJ2-5; 11 positions match TRBD1. The DNA matches TRBJ2-7 better at its end, which makes the J call doubtful. Germline CDR1 is SQVTM and CDR2 is ANQGSEA. This CDR3 is 15 amino acids long. The CDR3 is CSVVPRGQGADEQYF. CDR3 DNA sequence: TGCAGCGTTGTTCCCCGCGGACAGGGGGCCGACGAGCAGTACTTC.

The chain combines TRBV4-2 with TRBJ2-5; 11 bases fit TRBD2. Germline values: CDR1 LGHNA, CDR2 YNFKEQ. This CDR3 is 20 amino acids long. V shed 4 bases and J 1 base; nucleotides not matched to a gene: 17. CDR3 coding DNA: TGTGCCAGCAGCCGAGCAGCCCGGCGGCTAGCGGGGGGAATCCAAGAGACCCAGTACTTC. Translating gives CASSRAARRLAGGIQETQYF.

The chain carries TRBV4-3 and TRBJ1-2; 7 bases match TRBD1. The V segment lost 2 bases and the J segment 4 bases; nucleotides outside the gene matches: 4. This CDR3 comprises 14 residues. Germline CDR1 reads LGHNA; CDR2 reads YSLEER. In nucleotides, the CDR3 is TGCGCCAGCAGCCAACAGGGGGTGGGCTATGGCTACACCTTC. It yields the protein CASSQQGVGYGYTF.

This sequence joins TRBV6-1 and TRBJ1-6; perhaps TRBD1 as D (5 bases). The V gene's germline CDR1 is MNHNS and CDR2 SASEGT. Trimming left V 0 bases short and J 9 bases short, with 21 bases between. The CDR3 covers 18 residues. The CDR3 sequence is CASSEAKYTVLGGSPLHF. CDR3 sequence (DNA): TGTGCCAGCAGTGAAGCGAAATACACAGTGCTCGGGGGTTCACCCCTCCACTTT.

The CDR3 loop is CASSLLGQGDTNEKLFF. The CDR3 region has the DNA TGTGCCAGCAGCTTGTTGGGACAGGGCGATACTAATGAAAAACTGTTTTTT. V and J are TRBV5-4 and TRBJ1-4; 9 nucleotides agree with TRBD1. The V gene end was trimmed by 1 base and the J gene end by 2 bases; junction bases not matched to a gene: 6. Germline V CDR1 and CDR2: SGHNT, YYREEE (reference sequence). This CDR3 is built from 17 residues.